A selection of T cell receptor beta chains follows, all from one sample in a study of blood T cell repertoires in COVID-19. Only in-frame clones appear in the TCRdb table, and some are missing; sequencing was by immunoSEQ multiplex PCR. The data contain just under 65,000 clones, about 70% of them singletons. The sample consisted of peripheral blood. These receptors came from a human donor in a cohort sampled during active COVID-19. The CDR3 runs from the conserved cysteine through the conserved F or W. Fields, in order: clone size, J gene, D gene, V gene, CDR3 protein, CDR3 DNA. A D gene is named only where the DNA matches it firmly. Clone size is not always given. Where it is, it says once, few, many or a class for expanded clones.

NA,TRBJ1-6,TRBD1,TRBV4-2,CASSQTNRGTGNSPLHF,TGTGCCAGCAGCCAAACTAACCGAGGGACAGGAAATTCACCCCTCCACTTT
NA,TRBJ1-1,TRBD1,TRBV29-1,CSGDSDTEAFF,TGCAGCGGGGACAGCGACACTGAAGCTTTCTTT
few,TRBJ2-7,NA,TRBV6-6,CASSHDSVLDEQYF,TGTGCCAGCAGTCATGACAGTGTCCTTGACGAGCAGTACTTC
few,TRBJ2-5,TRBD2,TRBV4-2,CASSQASSGGGETQYF,TGTGCCAGCAGCCAAGCGAGTAGCGGGGGAGGTGAGACCCAGTACTTC
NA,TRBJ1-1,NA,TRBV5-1,CASSLATGGDLRVTEAFF,TGCGCCAGCAGCTTGGCCACGGGCGGGGATCTACGAGTGACTGAAGCTTTCTTT
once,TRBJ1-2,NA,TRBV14,CASSQGRDNGYTF,TGTGCCAGCAGCCAAGGAAGAGACAATGGCTACACCTTC
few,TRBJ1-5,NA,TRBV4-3,CASSQDPQAGGSNQPQHF,TGCGCCAGCAGCCAAGATCCTCAGGCGGGCGGCAGCAATCAGCCCCAGCATTTT
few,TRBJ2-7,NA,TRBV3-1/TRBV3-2,CASSQGASTEQYF,TGTGCCAGCAGCCAAGGGGCCTCTACCGAGCAGTACTTC
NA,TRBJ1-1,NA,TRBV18,CASSRAGNTEAFF,TGTGCCAGCTCACGGGCGGGTAACACTGAAGCTTTCTTT
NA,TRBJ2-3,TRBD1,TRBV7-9,CASSLEGQGRTDTQYF,TGTGCCAGCAGCTTAGAGGGACAGGGTAGGACAGATACGCAGTATTTT
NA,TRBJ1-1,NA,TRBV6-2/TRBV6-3,CASSYPRGEAFF,TGTGCCAGCAGTTACCCACGGGGTGAAGCTTTCTTT
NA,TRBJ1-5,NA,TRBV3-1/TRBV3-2,CASSQGGSGQPQHF,TGTGCCAGCAGCCAGGGGGGATCTGGGCAGCCCCAGCATTTT
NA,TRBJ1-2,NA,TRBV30,CAWSVGHEGAYYGYTF,TGTGCCTGGAGTGTAGGGCACGAGGGAGCGTACTATGGCTACACCTTC
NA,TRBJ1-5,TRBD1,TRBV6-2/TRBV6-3,CASSRRDRGRSQPQHF,TGTGCCAGCAGTAGACGGGACAGGGGGCGAAGTCAGCCCCAGCATTTT